This T cell receptor beta chain was observed in a study of siplizumab effects on memory and regulatory T cells. Findings and limits, study-wide: Phenotypic classification as naive or memory proved unattainable for roughly 75-97% of proliferating CD4+ or CD8+ clones. In unstimulated cells, naive T cells appeared more diverse than memory T cells and seemed major alloresponse contributors. Tregs that proliferated in siplizumab cultures did not have their suppressive function confirmed.

With respect to this clone: The antigen remains unidentified. The same CDR3 arises from other DNA sequences in this sample as well.

The assay covered some 100,000 TCR templates per sample. TCRdb's copy holds only in-frame clones and misses some; the assay was immunoSEQ multiplex PCR. The sample gives some 99,000 clones, 92% of which show up once; 0.6% to 0.8% is in the top ten. Sequenced material: Tregs sorted from blood. This receptor was obtained from a human donor in good health.

The CDR3 region is CASSKPRGPNTGELFF. The DNA for the CDR3 is TGCGCCAGCAGCAAGCCCCGGGGGCCAAATACCGGGGAGCTGTTTTTT. V gene TRBV5-1 combines with J gene TRBJ2-2; D could derive from TRBD1 or TRBD2 (6 bases each). The CDR3 covers 16 residues. Germline CDR1 reads SGHRS; CDR2 reads YFSETQ. Trimming pared 4 bases from V and 5 bases from J, leaving 18 bases between.